The next 8 T cell receptor beta chains were all read from a single sample in a study of T cells in Graves' hyperthyroidism and ophthalmopathy. The TCR beta CDR3 regions underwent amplification using RNA transcripts as the source. A first-round RT-PCR of the TCR CDR3 used the HTBI primer set. TCRdb redid the calling of the multiplex PCR reads with MiXCR, one entry per CDR3 protein. The table has 600,000 to 800,000 distinct CDR3 sequences, over 35% seen once; the top ten hold about a third. Sequenced material: blood. These receptors originate from a woman aged 40 to 50 with Graves' hyperthyroidism.

A note on this clonotype: This may stem from a read error, because a much larger clone lies one nucleotide away. This chain links TRBV2 with TRBJ1-2; possible D gene TRBD1, 5 bases. Germline V gene sequence: CDR1 SNHLY, CDR2 FYNNEI. Trimming removed 6 bases at V and 4 bases at J, with 12 bases between. This CDR3 has 13 residues. The CDR3 nucleotides read TGTGCCAGCAGCTTGGGGGATATCTATGGCTACACCTTC. It is translated as CASSLGDIYGYTF.

Turning to this clonotype: It is likely a read error, because the conserved phenylalanine at the end of the CDR3 is missing. This chain links TRBV18 with TRBJ1-2, with a tentative D call TRBD1 (5 bases). V was clipped by 2 bases and J by 6 bases, with 10 bases between them. The CDR3 has 13 amino acids. The V gene's germline CDR1 is KGHSH and CDR2 LQKENI. The chain's CDR3 is CASSPEEGNGYTL. For the CDR3, the DNA is TGTGCCAGCTCACCAGAGGAGGGGAATGGCTACACCCTC.

This clonotype was seen more than once but under ten times. A junction end diverges from the germline sequence, so it may reflect a read error. The chain employs TRBV7-2 and TRBJ1-1; D is ambiguous. Germline V gives CDR1 SGHTA, CDR2 FQGNSA. The CDR3 totals 13 residues. The CDR3 protein is CASSLGIRAEAFF. For the CDR3, the DNA is TGTGCCAGCAGTTTAGGGATAAGGGCTGAAGCTTTCTTT.

The J gene is TRBJ1-2, the V gene TRBV11-2; TRBD1 matches at 8 bases. V gave up 5 bases and J gave up 6 bases; unmatched junction bases: 8. This CDR3 has 14 residues. In germline, CDR1 is SGHAT, CDR2 FQNNGV. CDR3 loop: CASSDTGGRDGYTF. The DNA for the CDR3 is TGTGCCAGCAGCGACACAGGGGGTAGGGATGGCTACACCTTC.

This clonotype has a count of ten or more. The germline gene is not matched at one end of the junction; a read error may be the cause. V gene TRBV7-9 combines with J gene TRBJ1-1, with no clear D. The CDR3 is 11 residues long. CDR1 is SEHNR, CDR2 FQNEAQ, per germline (reference sequence). This CDR3 reads CASSLEGEAFF. The CDR3 nucleotides are TGCGCCAGCAGCTTGGAGGGTGAAGCTTTCTTT.

In this sample, this clonotype turned up many times. This sequence joins TRBV12-3 or TRBV12-4 and TRBJ1-2, with D unresolved. The V end was cut by 7 bases, the J end by 2 bases, with 17 bases between. This CDR3 contains 15 residues. Here the CDR3 reads CASMSRSLANYGYTF. CDR3 DNA: TGTGCCAGCATGTCTCGCAGCCTCGCGAACTATGGCTACACCTTC.

Many counts were recorded for this clonotype. V and J are TRBV19 and TRBJ2-5; TRBD1 might be the D (7 bases). V was trimmed by 6 bases and J by 4 bases, leaving 15 bases between them. This CDR3 contains 14 residues. The V gene's germline CDR1 is LNHDA and CDR2 SQIVND (reference sequence). The CDR3 sequence: CASSMTRGAETQYF. CDR3 nucleotide sequence: TGTGCCAGTAGCATGACCAGGGGGGCAGAGACCCAGTACTTC.

There are a few counts of this clonotype. This chain connects TRBV20-1 to TRBJ1-2; tentatively, D is TRBD1 (6 bases). The ends were cut back, 4 bases at V and 8 bases at J, with 14 bases in the middle. CDR1 and CDR2 from the germline V gene are DFQATT and SNEGSKA (reference sequence). The CDR3 consists of 12 residues. The DNA of the CDR3 is TGCAGTGCTACCCGGACAGCGGAGGGCTACACCTTC. Translating it yields CSATRTAEGYTF.